What follows are 16 T cell receptor beta chains derived from one specimen sequenced in a study of control samples from healthy donors and cancer patients. Sequenced by immunoSEQ multiplex PCR; TCRdb stores in-frame clones only, minus some. The sample lists a few hundred thousand clones, 90% occurring once. Material for sequencing was PBMCs. Receptors originate from a man in his forties with head and neck cancer.

This clone was observed a handful of times. V usage is TRBV5-1 and J usage is TRBJ2-5; D tentatively fits TRBD1 or TRBD2 (5 bases each). Germline-derived CDR1 and CDR2 are SGHRS and YFSETQ. The CDR3 length is 14 residues. Trimming took off 1 base at V and 2 bases at J, with 9 bases between the two ends. This CDR3 reads CASSLRDGQETQYF. The CDR3 bases are TGCGCCAGCAGCTTGAGGGACGGACAAGAGACCCAGTACTTC.

The chain has TRBV6-5 and TRBJ2-7, with 7 bases lining up with TRBD1. CDR1 is MNHEY, CDR2 SVGAGI, per germline. V lost 5 bases, J lost 5 bases, and 9 bases stayed unmatched. This CDR3 comprises 14 residues. This CDR3 is CASSITGDRHEQYF. CDR3 DNA: TGTGCCAGCAGTATCACAGGGGATCGACACGAGCAGTACTTC.

The chain has TRBV5-1 and TRBJ1-4; D is unresolved. V was trimmed by 0 bases and J by 0 bases, leaving 6 bases between them. The CDR3 sequence is 15 residues long. The germline V gene encodes CDR1 SGHRS and CDR2 YFSETQ. The CDR3 sequence: CASSLGTPTNEKLFF. CDR3 coding DNA: TGCGCCAGCAGCTTGGGTACCCCAACTAATGAAAAACTGTTTTTT.

This sequence joins TRBV10-1 and TRBJ2-3; unclear D gene. From germline, CDR1 is WNHNN and CDR2 SYGVQD (reference sequence). Between the trimmed V and J ends, which lost 3 bases and 4 bases, there was a span of 5 bases. The CDR3 is 12 residues long. The CDR3 DNA is TGCGCCAGCAGTGAAAGGGCAGATACGCAGTATTTT. Its protein product is CASSERADTQYF.

The chain links TRBV9 to TRBJ2-7, with D possibly matching TRBD2 (5 bases). CDR1 SGDLS and CDR2 YYNGEE come from the germline V gene. The length of the CDR3 is 15 residues. Trimming shortened V by 0 bases and J by 3 bases, and 13 bases separated the two germline ends. The CDR3 protein is CASSVGRVLFYEQYF. The CDR3 region has the DNA TGTGCCAGCAGCGTAGGGCGGGTACTATTCTACGAGCAGTACTTC.

The genes are TRBV3-1 (or the pseudogene TRBV3-2) and TRBJ2-3, with a tentative D call TRBD2 (7 bases). CDR1 is LGHDT, CDR2 YNNKEL, per germline (reference sequence). V gave up 0 bases and J gave up 2 bases, with 21 bases separating them. This CDR3 has 19 residues. The CDR3 region has the DNA TGTGCCAGCAGCCAAGACGTACTCTGGGAGGGGGTAAACACAGATACGCAGTATTTT. Translating it yields CASSQDVLWEGVNTDTQYF.

The chain uses TRBV10-3 and TRBJ1-1, with D hard to call. Trimming stripped 6 bases from V and 0 bases from J, with 8 bases between. CDR1 and CDR2 from the germline V gene are ENHRY and SYGVKD. The CDR3 has 13 amino acids. Here the CDR3 DNA reads TGTGCCATCAGGGAGGGTGTGAACACTGAAGCTTTCTTT. Protein: CAIREGVNTEAFF.

The rearrangement links TRBV20-1 to TRBJ2-7, with D possibly being TRBD1 (5 bases). Germline V gene data show CDR1 as DFQATT and CDR2 as SNEGSKA (reference sequence). V shed 7 bases and J shed 6 bases, with 13 bases lying between them. The CDR3 consists of 11 residues. The CDR3 nucleotides are TGCAGTGTATTGTCCAGGGTCGAGCAGTACTTC. It yields the protein CSVLSRVEQYF.

The chain has TRBV30 and TRBJ1-5; TRBD1 matches 7 bases. Trimming cost V 2 bases and J 4 bases; bases outside gene matches: 2. Looked up from germline, CDR1 is GTSNPN and CDR2 is SVGIG (reference sequence). The CDR3 runs 13 residues. The DNA of the CDR3 is TGTGCCTGGAGTCCGGACAGGAATCAGCCCCAGCATTTT. Its protein is CAWSPDRNQPQHF.

This clone is a singleton in its sample. V gene TRBV9 combines with J gene TRBJ1-2, with D hard to call. The length of the CDR3 is 14 residues. Germline loops: CDR1 SGDLS, CDR2 YYNGEE. Trimming removed 3 bases from V and 4 bases from J, with 13 bases in between. CDR3 sequence reads: CASSGGDRLYGYTF. The CDR3 DNA reads as TGTGCCAGCAGCGGCGGAGACCGCCTCTATGGCTACACCTTC. Combining the CDR3 with reference TRBV9 and TRBJ1-2 gives the whole variable domain DSGVTQTPKHLITATGQRVTLRCSPRSGDLSVYWYQQSLDQGLQFLIQYYNGEERAKGNILERFSAQQFPDLHSELNLSSLELGDSALYFCASSGGDRLYGYTFGSGTRLTVV.

The rearrangement uses TRBV7-9 and TRBJ1-4; TRBD1 matches 9 bases. Germline CDR1 and CDR2: SEHNR and FQNEAQ (reference sequence). This CDR3 comprises 15 residues. V gave up 5 bases and J gave up 3 bases; unmatched junction bases: 4. The DNA for the CDR3 is TGTGCCAGCAGCCTCAGACAGGGGGCTAATGAAAAACTGTTTTTT. This sequence encodes CASSLRQGANEKLFF.

This clone was recorded only once. This rearrangement joins TRBV4-1 to TRBJ2-7; D is unclear. The CDR3 covers 13 residues. Trimming pared 2 bases from V and 9 bases from J, leaving 14 bases between. Germline V gene lookup returns CDR1 MGHRA and CDR2 YSYEKL. The CDR3 sequence is CASSQREGLSQYF. The CDR3 DNA follows: TGCGCCAGCAGCCAAAGGGAAGGGTTGTCGCAGTACTTC.

This clone was seen only once. The V and J genes are TRBV19 and TRBJ2-5; D perhaps matches TRBD2 (5 bases). Germline values: CDR1 LNHDA, CDR2 SQIVND (reference sequence). V was pared by 4 bases and J by 2 bases, with 17 bases between. The CDR3 runs to 16 residues. This CDR3 is CASSTRLPSRQETQYF. CDR3 DNA: TGTGCCAGTAGTACGAGACTACCCTCGAGGCAAGAGACCCAGTACTTC. Looking up the rest from reference TRBV19 and TRBJ2-5 gives the full variable domain: DGGITQSPKYLFRKEGQNVTLSCEQNLNHDAMYWYRQDPGQGLRLIYYSQIVNDFQKGDIAEGYSVSREKKESFPLTVTSAQKNPTAFYLCASSTRLPSRQETQYFGPGTRLLVL.

V is TRBV6-5 and J is TRBJ2-7; possibly TRBD1 for D (6 bases). Trimming shortened V by 7 bases and J by 3 bases, and 10 bases separated the two germline ends. The CDR3 has 12 residues. Germline CDR1 MNHEY, CDR2 SVGAGI. The CDR3 bases are TGTGCCAGCAAGGACAGAGTCTACGAGCAGTACTTC. It yields the protein CASKDRVYEQYF.

The V call is TRBV15, the J call TRBJ2-7; 10 bases align to TRBD1. V lost 2 bases, J lost 9 bases, and 7 bases stayed unmatched. From germline, CDR1 is LNHNV and CDR2 YYDKDF (reference sequence). The CDR3 spans 14 residues. CDR3 in amino acids: CATSRSGQGFSQYF. CDR3 DNA sequence: TGTGCCACCAGCAGATCGGGACAGGGGTTCTCGCAGTACTTC.

This clone was detected only once. This chain joins TRBV28 and TRBJ2-7; the match to TRBD2 covers 12 bases. The junction had 11 bases not matched to a gene; V was cut back by 6 bases and J by 5 bases. The CDR3 is 16 residues long. Germline V CDR1 and CDR2: MDHEN, SYDVKM. The DNA for the CDR3 is TGTGCCAGCAGGACGAGACTAGCGGGAGTAGTGGACGAGCAGTACTTC. Protein sequence: CASRTRLAGVVDEQYF.